What follows are 18 T cell receptor beta chains derived from one specimen sequenced in a study of blood T cell repertoires in COVID-19. Clones were sequenced by immunoSEQ multiplex PCR, and TCRdb holds only the in-frame ones, with some missing. The sample consists of about 280,000 clones, around 82% of them appearing once. Sequenced material: peripheral blood. Source of these receptors: a woman aged 50 to 65 who had recovered from COVID-19.

The genes are TRBV19 and TRBJ1-6, with D hard to call. CDR1 is LNHDA and CDR2 is SQIVND in the germline V gene (reference sequence). This CDR3 has 14 residues. The V gene lost 1 base and the J gene lost 8 bases, with 9 bases spanning the gap. The chain's CDR3 is CASSIGATDSPLHF. The DNA of the CDR3 is TGTGCCAGTAGTATAGGGGCTACGGATTCACCCCTCCACTTT.

This rearrangement joins TRBV6-2 or TRBV6-3 to TRBJ2-7; TRBD2 matches at 8 bases. The CDR3 has 14 residues. Germline CDR1 is MNHEY and CDR2 is SVGEGT. The J segment lost 2 bases and the V segment lost 3 bases, leaving 3 bases of the junction unmatched. The CDR3: CASSYGLATYEQYF. In DNA form, the CDR3 reads TGTGCCAGCAGTTATGGACTAGCTACCTACGAGCAGTACTTC.

The chain carries TRBV7-9 and TRBJ2-3; tentative D call: TRBD2 (5 bases). The CDR3 sequence is 14 residues long. The germline V gene encodes CDR1 SEHNR and CDR2 FQNEAQ (reference sequence). The V gene lost 5 bases and the J gene lost 5 bases, with 14 bases spanning the gap. CDR3 nucleotide sequence: TGTGCCAGCAGCCAACTAGTGGTTGGAGATACGCAGTATTTT. Translating it yields CASSQLVVGDTQYF.

This clone was detected only once. The J gene is TRBJ1-6, the V gene TRBV3-1 (or the pseudogene TRBV3-2); 9 positions match TRBD1. Germline V lookup: CDR1 LGHDT, CDR2 YNNKEL (reference sequence). The CDR3 is made up of 15 amino acids. The J segment lost 7 bases and the V segment lost 3 bases, leaving 4 bases of the junction unmatched. The CDR3 bases are TGTGCCAGCAGCCAGCTCGGACAGGGGAATTCACCCCTCCACTTT. The encoded protein is CASSQLGQGNSPLHF.

The J gene is TRBJ1-5, the V gene TRBV7-2; 8 bases map to TRBD1. Germline values: CDR1 SGHTA, CDR2 FQGNSA. The V gene end was trimmed by 3 bases and the J gene end by 4 bases; junction bases not matched to a gene: 5. CDR3 length equals 15 residues. The CDR3 DNA reads TGTGCCAGCAGCTTCACAGGGGGGGGAAATCAGCCCCAGCATTTT. Translating gives CASSFTGGGNQPQHF.

In DNA, the CDR3 is TGTGCCAGCAGTGGGCAGGGCCTCCCCCAGGCTGGCTACACCTTC. Its translation: CASSGQGLPQAGYTF. V usage is TRBV2 and J usage is TRBJ1-2; a possible D gene is TRBD1 (5 bases). The CDR3 covers 15 residues. V was pared by 4 bases and J by 7 bases, with 19 bases between. Germline V lookup: CDR1 SNHLY, CDR2 FYNNEI.

Only a few counts were recorded for this clone. The V gene is TRBV5-6, the J gene TRBJ1-5; 10 bases are shared with TRBD1. V dropped 4 bases and J dropped 2; count of bases not matched to a gene: 6. This CDR3 has 16 amino acids. Germline assignment: CDR1 SGHDT and CDR2 YYEEEE. The CDR3 bases are TGTGCCAGCAGCCTGACAGGGGGCGCGGGCAATCAGCCCCAGCATTTT. Translation gives CASSLTGGAGNQPQHF.

The chain couples TRBV28 to TRBJ2-7, with 7 bases aligning to TRBD1. V lost 7 bases, J lost 0 bases, and 9 bases stayed unmatched. Germline CDR1 reads MDHEN; CDR2 reads SYDVKM. CDR3 length equals 15 residues. The CDR3 region has the DNA TGTGCCAGCACCTCGGGACAGTCCGCCTCCTACGAGCAGTACTTC. This sequence encodes CASTSGQSASYEQYF. Complete variable domain (other parts from reference TRBV28 and TRBJ2-7): DVKVTQSSRYLVKRTGEKVFLECVQDMDHENMFWYRQDPGLGLRLIYFSYDVKMKEKGDIPEGYSVSREKKERFSLILESASTNQTSMYLCASTSGQSASYEQYFGPGTRLTVT.

This chain joins TRBV5-1 and TRBJ2-5; tentatively, D is TRBD1 (6 bases). The CDR3 is made up of 15 amino acids. V shed 6 bases and J shed 5 bases, with 20 bases lying between them. Germline-derived CDR1 and CDR2 are SGHRS and YFSETQ. The CDR3 region has the DNA TGCGCCAGCACCCGTGGGACACAGGGCCGGGAGACCCAGTACTTC. Translated, it gives CASTRGTQGRETQYF.

The chain has TRBV6-5 and TRBJ2-1; possible D gene TRBD2, 5 bases. The germline V and J ends were trimmed by 6 bases and 0 bases, with 12 bases remaining between them. The CDR3 contains 15 residues. Germline V gene sequence: CDR1 MNHEY, CDR2 SVGAGI. The CDR3 bases are TGTGCCAGCAGCTATAGCGAGAGCTCCTACAATGAGCAGTTCTTC. Its translation is CASSYSESSYNEQFF.

The V and J genes are TRBV30 and TRBJ2-7; D is unclear. V lost 2 bases and J 7 bases, leaving 9 bases between the germline ends. CDR1 is GTSNPN and CDR2 is SVGIG in the germline V gene (reference sequence). The CDR3 has 11 amino acids. The CDR3 DNA reads as TGTGCCTGGAGTAGTAACATAGAGCAGTACTTC. It translates to CAWSSNIEQYF.

V usage is TRBV7-2 and J usage is TRBJ2-1, with D perhaps TRBD2 (5 bases). The CDR3 extends over 14 amino acids. Germline values: CDR1 SGHTA, CDR2 FQGNSA. V shed 1 base and J shed 10 bases, with 14 bases lying between them. Here the CDR3 reads CASSLGPGVGEQFF. CDR3 bases: TGTGCCAGCAGCTTAGGTCCCGGGGTGGGCGAGCAGTTCTTC.

The J gene is TRBJ1-2, the V gene TRBV6-5, with 9 nucleotides matching TRBD1. The CDR3 totals 14 residues. CDR1 is MNHEY, CDR2 SVGAGI, per germline. V shed 8 bases and J 8 bases; nucleotides not matched to a gene: 12. The CDR3 DNA is TGTGCCAGCCATTCGGGACAGGGTACGGGGGGCTACACCTTC. As protein: CASHSGQGTGGYTF.

The chain links TRBV5-1 to TRBJ2-6; D gene uncertain. CDR3 length equals 17 residues. CDR1 and CDR2 (germline): SGHRS, YFSETQ. V lost 0 bases and J lost 0, with 10 bases in between. The CDR3 region is CASSLEGRSSGANVLTF. In DNA form, the CDR3 reads TGCGCCAGCAGCTTGGAAGGCAGGTCCTCTGGGGCCAACGTCCTGACTTTC.

The chain uses TRBV6-4 and TRBJ1-5; no definite D call. The CDR3 spans 13 residues. CDR1 MRHNA and CDR2 SNTAGT come from the germline V gene. The V and J ends lost 3 bases and 3 bases respectively, with 6 bases between them. The CDR3, as DNA: TGTGCCAGCAGTGAGTGGCCCAATCAGCCCCAGCATTTT. Its protein is CASSEWPNQPQHF.

This chain links TRBV28 with TRBJ2-2; the D gene is possibly TRBD2 (5 bases). V gave up 6 bases and J gave up 5 bases, with 22 bases separating them. There are 17 residues in the CDR3. From germline, CDR1 is MDHEN and CDR2 SYDVKM. The CDR3 protein is CASSYLDVSGGTGELFF. CDR3 sequence (DNA): TGTGCCAGCAGCTACCTGGACGTTTCCGGAGGTACCGGGGAGCTGTTTTTT.

The genes are TRBV4-1 and TRBJ2-7; TRBD1 agrees at 8 bases. CDR1 MGHRA and CDR2 YSYEKL come from the germline V gene. This CDR3 region has 15 residues. Trimming at V came to 4 bases and at J to 5 bases, leaving 10 bases not matched to a gene. The chain's CDR3 is CASSRLTGVQNEQYF. In DNA, the CDR3 is TGCGCCAGCAGCCGACTGACAGGGGTCCAAAACGAGCAGTACTTC.

V is TRBV7-8 and J is TRBJ2-1; 7 bases map to TRBD2. V shed 1 base and J 2 bases; nucleotides not matched to a gene: 11. The CDR3 extends over 18 amino acids. Per germline, CDR1 SGHVS and CDR2 FQNEAQ. CDR3 residues: CASSLVGLSGLTYNEQFF. CDR3 coding DNA: TGTGCCAGCAGCTTAGTGGGACTATCGGGACTAACCTACAATGAGCAGTTCTTC.